This T cell receptor (beta chain) was identified in a study of human T cells and chemical hapten exposure (dated by TCRdb to 2020 to 2022). The study in broad terms: For sensitization, 2% DPC in acetone was applied to an approximately 2 cm by approximately 2 cm area of upper inner arm skin. Weekly therapeutic DPC doses were additionally applied to the scalp of patients throughout the approximately 24-week study period. Patch testing on the upper back used Finn chambers containing 0.01% DPC, with scoring done after 6 days according to International Contact Dermatitis Research Group standards. Most of the patients in the cohort were female, and the cohort covered alopecia areata with under or over 50% scalp involvement, alopecia totalis and alopecia universalis. Libraries were pooled for sequencing, and variation in per-sample TCR yields was attributed mainly to small differences in library volumes within the pool. Peripheral blood TCR repertoire changes were tracked in vivo in alopecia patients during primary and secondary sensitization to the hapten diphenylcyclopropenone (DPC). Blood samples were taken from patients before sensitization (week 0) and at 2, 6 and about 24 weeks after DPC sensitization. Blood for TCR sequencing was provided by twenty-nine alopecia patients at one to four time points (pre-sensitization, 2, 6 and 24 weeks). General findings and caveats noted by the study authors: Significantly more large CDR3 similarity clusters were formed by expanded TCRs than by pre-sensitization or healthy control sets, consistent with antigen-driven responses. After repeated subsampling, changes were observed in the strength of the expansion versus patch-test correlation and in the threshold at which the correlation became significant. Because all patients had alopecia, a presumed autoimmune disease, the immune response of the patients might differ from that of healthy individuals. A positive correlation was found between the number of PT1 expanded TCRs and patch test score, with significance reached at thresholds 8, 16 and 32 but not 4. No change with DPC sensitization was found in the number of TCRs above 1 in 1000 frequency, and no evidence of global repertoire structure alterations was found.

Library construction relied on RACE. Sequencer: NextSeq 500. Library preparation attached unique molecular identifiers to individual cDNA molecules for quantitative, reproducible TCR counting. From each blood RNA sample, both TCR alpha and TCR beta chains were sequenced. Per the authors' processing: The median number of TCRs per sample was approximately 93,000, ranging from 23,224 to 690,600. V, J and CDR3 annotation of the TCR reads was carried out using the Decombinator software suite. Every sample was subsampled to the same number of TCRs (28,000) for the PS versus PT1 abundance plots. TCRs were defined as expanded if absent before sensitization and observed at least eight times at the 2-week time point. The public reads were reprocessed in TCRdb via fastp at Q25 and MiXCR, keeping in-frame beta chains. Here each entry gathers all rows of one CDR3 protein and keeps the most common genes and DNA. TCRdb, rather than the study authors, made the V and J calls. The table for this sample lists roughly 160,000 distinct CDR3 sequences; approximately 14% of them were counted only once. Jointly, the top ten make up 1.5% to 2% of the sample.

In the paper's terms, the time point label means: patch test 1, 2 weeks after DPC sensitization. The treatment or condition label here, explained by the study, means: therapeutic diphenylcyclopropenone sensitization with weekly scalp DPC. Blood at each patch-test visit was drawn before the patch test was applied. Patients were eligible if aged 18 to 70, diagnosed with alopecia and judged suitable for DPC therapy, and pregnant patients were excluded. Total RNA was extracted from unfractionated whole blood collected in Tempus Blood RNA tubes. In this sample, this clonotype turned up many times. Its antigen has not been determined. Per-base quality was not reported, and no clone a single base away is much larger than it. The receptor was derived from a woman aged 25 to 39 with alopecia areata. Some clones in this sample may be carry-over from other donors' samples. The specimen was whole blood, collected in connection with sensitization to the hapten diphenylcyclopropenone (DPC).

The DNA sequence is TGCAGTGCCGAGCGGACGGGCTCTGGGGCCAACGTCCTGACTTTC. The translation is CSAERTGSGANVLTF. The chain couples TRBV20-1 to TRBJ2-6; TRBD2 is a possible D gene, resting on 5 matching bases. CDR1 and CDR2 were assigned from the germline V gene (reference sequence) as DFQATT and SNEGSKA. V drops 6 bases and J drops 0 bases, leaving 12 bases in between. There are 15 amino acids in the CDR3, from cysteine to phenylalanine inclusive. Just CDR3 DNA is preserved here, 45 bases in frame from base 1.